This T cell receptor (beta chain) is from a study of T-cell reconstitution after alpha-beta-depleted transplantation in children. General study findings and limits: Fresh T-cell production supplied most of the T-cell counts and diversity seen one year after transplant. Several hundred expanded graft clones reportedly supplied alpha-beta T cells about two months after transplant. The origin of high day-60 TCRbeta diversity in some patients lay in surviving recipient T cells and thymic progenitors.

The TCRbeta library was prepared with unique molecular identifiers. TCRdb re-analysed the PCR reads in MiXCR, keeping a single row per CDR3 protein. The table has fewer than 350,000 distinct CDR3 sequences, around 10% seen once. This clonotype was seen more than once but under ten times. Its target is unknown. V was cut by 6 bases and J by 6 bases, with 12 bases left in between. CDR1 is SGHDT and CDR2 is YYEEEE in the germline V gene. The CDR3 sequence is 12 residues long. This TCR was sampled from a male patient between 2 and 9 years old who had a stem cell transplant for chronic granulomatous disease, so the T cells may come from the graft donor. The V call is TRBV5-6, the J call TRBJ1-2; D perhaps matches TRBD1 (5 bases). The specimen comprised peripheral blood, sampled 180 days after TCRalphabeta/CD19-depleted stem cell transplant. DNA of the CDR3: TGTGCCAGCATAGGAGGGGCCCATGGCTACACCTTC. Protein: CASIGGAHGYTF.